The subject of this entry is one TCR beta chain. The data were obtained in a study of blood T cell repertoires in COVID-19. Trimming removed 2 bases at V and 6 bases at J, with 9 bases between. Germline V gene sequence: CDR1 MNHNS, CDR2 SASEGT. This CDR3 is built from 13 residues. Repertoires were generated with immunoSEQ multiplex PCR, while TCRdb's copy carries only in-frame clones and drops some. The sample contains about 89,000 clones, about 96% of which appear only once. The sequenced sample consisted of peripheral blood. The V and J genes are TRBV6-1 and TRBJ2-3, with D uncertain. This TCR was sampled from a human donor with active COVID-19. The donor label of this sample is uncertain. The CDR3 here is CASSERGPDTQYF. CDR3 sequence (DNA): TGTGCCAGCAGTGAACGCGGCCCCGATACGCAGTATTTT.